This T cell receptor beta chain is drawn from a study of blood T cell repertoires in COVID-19. Overall study context: Samples representing acute and convalescent COVID-19 were sourced from the United States, Italy and Spain.

This CDR3 region has 13 residues. Germline V CDR1 and CDR2: SGHRS, YFSETQ. V lost 5 bases and J 0 bases, leaving 8 bases between the germline ends. Generated by immunoSEQ multiplex PCR, the TCRdb table keeps only in-frame clones and is missing some. Of about 380,000 clones in the sample, 85% to 90% were seen once. Adults between roughly 18 and 100 years of age took part from more than 20 US areas. In this sample, this clone turned up once. The sample consisted of PBMCs or T cells enriched from blood (not recorded which). The chain uses TRBV5-1 and TRBJ1-2; no definite D call. This receptor was identified in a woman under 30 who had recovered from COVID-19. The CDR3 loop reads CASSDNSNYGYTF. CDR3 sequence (DNA): TGCGCCAGCAGTGACAACTCTAACTATGGCTACACCTTC.